This entry lists 15 T cell receptor beta chains sequenced from one sample in a study of response to subunit inactivated influenza vaccine (dated by TCRdb to the late 2010s). The time point tag for this specimen amounts to: approximately 40 days after influenza vaccine administration. The library was made by RT-PCR. Sequenced using an Illumina HiSeq 2500. In TCRdb, the public reads were trimmed at Q25 with fastp and aligned with MiXCR, with productive beta chains retained. Every distinct CDR3 protein forms one entry, paired with its most common genes and DNA. This sample holds about 530,000 distinct CDR3 sequences; approximately 13% were observed only once. The ten most abundant clones make up about an eighth of the sample. Sequencing used PBMCs from blood, obtained roughly 48 days after vaccination. These receptors were obtained from a man aged 50 to 60 who received an inactivated influenza vaccine. Donor details come from another sample of the same person, matched by shared clones.

The chain combines TRBV28 with TRBJ1-4, with 7 bases fitting TRBD1. V dropped 5 bases and J dropped 5; count of bases not matched to a gene: 5. The CDR3 runs 14 residues. The germline gives CDR1 MDHEN, CDR2 SYDVKM. CDR3 residues: CASSPDRVNEKLFF. CDR3 bases: TGTGCCAGCAGTCCCGACAGGGTCAATGAAAAACTGTTTTTT.

The chain employs TRBV6-2 or TRBV6-3 and TRBJ2-1; 10 nucleotides agree with TRBD2. The germline V gene has CDR1 MNHEY and CDR2 SVGEGT. The trim removed 2 bases at V and 4 bases at J, leaving 5 bases unmatched. The CDR3 is 16 residues long. CDR3 region: CASSYIPGLAYNEQFF. Here the CDR3 DNA reads TGTGCCAGCAGTTACATTCCGGGACTAGCGTACAATGAGCAGTTCTTC.

This clonotype was recorded a few times. This chain joins TRBV30 and TRBJ1-5; D perhaps matches TRBD1 (6 bases). V was pared by 2 bases and J by 3 bases, with 11 bases between. In germline, CDR1 is GTSNPN, CDR2 SVGIG (reference sequence). CDR3 length equals 14 residues. The CDR3 coding sequence is TGTGCCTGGAGTCCAACAGGGTACAATCAGCCCCAGCATTTT. This codes for CAWSPTGYNQPQHF.

A few counts support this clonotype. V and J are TRBV15 and TRBJ2-3; D is undetermined. Germline loops: CDR1 LNHNV, CDR2 YYDKDF (reference sequence). With 1 base removed from V and 4 bases from J, the gap between germline ends came to 6 bases. CDR3 length: 13 amino acids. For the CDR3, the DNA is TGTGCCACCAGCAGAGGGCATCCAGATACGCAGTATTTT. Translated: CATSRGHPDTQYF.

This sequence joins TRBV6-1 and TRBJ2-5; 11 nucleotides agree with TRBD1. The germline V gene encodes CDR1 MNHNS and CDR2 SASEGT. V shed 8 bases and J 5 bases; nucleotides not matched to a gene: 4. CDR3 length equals 13 residues. The CDR3 DNA reads TGTGCCAGCGGACGGACAGGGGGCGAGACCCAGTACTTC. Protein sequence: CASGRTGGETQYF.

The rearrangement joins TRBV5-1 to TRBJ2-7; no clear D gene. V was pared by 2 bases and J by 0 bases, with 12 bases between. In germline, CDR1 is SGHRS, CDR2 YFSETQ. The CDR3 is 15 amino acids. Here the CDR3 DNA reads TGCGCCAGCAGCTTAGGTGGGTCCCACTCCTACGAGCAGTACTTC. Its translation is CASSLGGSHSYEQYF. The entire variable domain, with the rest obtained from reference TRBV5-1 and TRBJ2-7, is as follows: KAGVTQTPRYLIKTRGQQVTLSCSPISGHRSVSWYQQTPGQGLQFLFEYFSETQRNKGNFPGRFSGRQFSNSRSEMNVSTLELGDSALYLCASSLGGSHSYEQYFGPGTRLTVT.

The J gene is TRBJ1-4, the V gene TRBV11-1; D perhaps matches TRBD1 (5 bases). The germline V gene encodes CDR1 SGHAT and CDR2 FQDESV (reference sequence). The CDR3 consists of 18 residues. V lost 7 bases to trimming and J lost 2 bases, with 23 bases between them. CDR3: CASTLPRGGGSTNEKLFF. CDR3 coding DNA: TGTGCCAGCACCCTACCCCGTGGGGGAGGATCGACTAATGAAAAACTGTTTTTT.

This clonotype was observed a handful of times. The chain employs TRBV3-1 and TRBJ2-5; no clear D gene. Per germline, CDR1 LGHDT and CDR2 YNNKEL (reference sequence). V was cut by 1 base and J by 5 bases, with 5 bases left in between. The CDR3 length is 12 residues. CDR3 in amino acids: CASSQVVETQYF. The CDR3, as DNA: TGTGCCAGCAGCCAAGTCGTCGAGACCCAGTACTTC.

This sequence joins TRBV3-1 and TRBJ1-1, with no clear D. V lost 1 base to trimming and J lost 1 base, with 7 bases between them. This CDR3 is built from 14 residues. The V gene's germline CDR1 is LGHDT and CDR2 YNNKEL (reference sequence). The CDR3: CASSQGVGNTEAFF. The CDR3 bases are TGTGCCAGCAGCCAAGGGGTCGGGAACACTGAAGCTTTCTTT.

This chain joins TRBV27 and TRBJ2-1; no reliable D call. Trimming pared 2 bases from V and 2 bases from J, leaving 10 bases between. From germline, CDR1 is MNHEY and CDR2 SMNVEV (reference sequence). This CDR3 is built from 15 residues. In DNA, the CDR3 is TGTGCCAGCAGTTTACAATCGGACCCCTACAATGAGCAGTTCTTC. It translates to CASSLQSDPYNEQFF.

The chain recombines TRBV20-1 with TRBJ2-7, with TRBD2 matching 9 bases. Germline lookup yields CDR1 DFQATT and CDR2 SNEGSKA (reference sequence). The CDR3 consists of 15 residues. V gave up 3 bases and J gave up 6 bases; unmatched junction bases: 12. The CDR3 DNA reads as TGCAGTGCTAGCGGAGTTAGCGGGAGTGGTAGCGAGCAGTACTTC. Translated: CSASGVSGSGSEQYF.

This clonotype was counted only a few times. The V gene is TRBV9, the J gene TRBJ2-1, with 9 nucleotides matching TRBD1. V shed 4 bases and J 9 bases; nucleotides not matched to a gene: 8. The CDR3 is 14 amino acids. The germline gives CDR1 SGDLS, CDR2 YYNGEE. Here the CDR3 reads CASSIWTGEAEQFF. The CDR3 DNA sequence: TGTGCCAGCAGCATATGGACAGGGGAGGCTGAGCAGTTCTTC.

The chain recombines TRBV7-2 with TRBJ2-1, with D possibly TRBD2 on 5 matching bases. The V gene's germline CDR1 is SGHTA and CDR2 FQGNSA. Trimming took off 4 bases at V and 10 bases at J, with 8 bases between the two ends. CDR3 length: 11 amino acids. CDR3 sequence: CASSSSREQFF. Written as DNA, the CDR3 is TGTGCCAGCAGCTCTAGCAGGGAGCAGTTCTTC.

The chain uses TRBV27 and TRBJ2-7; possibly TRBD1 or TRBD2 for D (6 bases each). Germline V gene lookup returns CDR1 MNHEY and CDR2 SMNVEV (reference sequence). This CDR3 contains 15 residues. The germline V and J ends were trimmed by 7 bases and 1 base, with 17 bases remaining between them. CDR3 in DNA: TGTGCCAGCAAAACCGGGGGCGGGATTTCCTACGAGCAGTACTTC. Translation: CASKTGGGISYEQYF.

In its sample, this clonotype was seen a few times. The chain is built from TRBV29-1 and TRBJ2-5; tentatively, D is TRBD2 (5 bases). This CDR3 comprises 14 residues. Trimming left V 3 bases short and J 6 bases short, with 17 bases between. Germline lookup yields CDR1 SQVTM and CDR2 ANQGSEA. CDR3 amino acids: CSVEGWESLKTQYF. The CDR3 DNA is TGCAGCGTTGAGGGTTGGGAGTCTCTGAAGACCCAGTACTTC.